This T cell receptor (beta chain) comes out of a study of Ad26.COV2.S vaccination and SARS-CoV-2 variants. V was clipped by 5 bases and J by 11 bases, with 21 bases between them. CDR3 length: 14 amino acids. Germline V lookup: CDR1 SGHTA, CDR2 FQGTGA. Specified treatment: some 20 received Ad26.COV2.S at low or high dose, single or two shots; about 5 received placebo; per-sample allocation not given. It was on day 63 after the first vaccine or placebo injection that samples were taken. TCRdb keeps only in-frame clones here, not all; method: immunoSEQ multiplex PCR. Of hundreds of thousands of clones detected, around 89% appear once; the ten largest clones hold over 1.3%.

This specimen was peripheral blood, taken in a trial of Ad26.COV2.S vaccine versus placebo. This TCR came from a person aged 18-60 years who received the Ad26.COV2.S COVID-19 vaccine or a placebo. The chain recombines TRBV7-3 with TRBJ2-5, with D possibly TRBD2 on 6 matching bases. The chain's CDR3 is CASSPTGTELRQYF. CDR3 sequence (DNA): TGTGCCAGCAGCCCCACCGGGACTGAACTTAGGCAGTACTTC. Full variable domain (remainder filled in from reference TRBV7-3 and TRBJ2-5): GAGVSQTPSNKVTEKGKYVELRCDPISGHTALYWYRQSLGQGPEFLIYFQGTGAADDSGLPNDRFFAVRPEGSVSTLKIQRTERGDSAVYLCASSPTGTELRQYFGPGTRLLVL.